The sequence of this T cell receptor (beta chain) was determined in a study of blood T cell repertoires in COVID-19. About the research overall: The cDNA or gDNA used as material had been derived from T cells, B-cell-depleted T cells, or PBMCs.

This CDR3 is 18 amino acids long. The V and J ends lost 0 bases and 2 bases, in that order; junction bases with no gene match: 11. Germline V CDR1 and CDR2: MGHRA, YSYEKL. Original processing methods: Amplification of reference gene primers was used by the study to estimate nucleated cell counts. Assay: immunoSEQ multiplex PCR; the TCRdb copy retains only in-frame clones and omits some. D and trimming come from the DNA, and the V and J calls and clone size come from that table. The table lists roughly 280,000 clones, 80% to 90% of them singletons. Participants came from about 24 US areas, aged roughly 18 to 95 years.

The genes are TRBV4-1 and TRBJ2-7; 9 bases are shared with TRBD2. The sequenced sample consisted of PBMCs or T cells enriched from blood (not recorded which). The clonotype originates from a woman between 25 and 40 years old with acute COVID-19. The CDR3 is CASSQERSRLAAAYEQYF. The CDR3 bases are TGCGCCAGCAGCCAAGAGAGGTCGCGACTAGCGGCAGCCTACGAGCAGTACTTC.